This record looks at one TCR beta chain sequence and its context. Sequencing used immunoSEQ multiplex PCR; TCRdb keeps in-frame clones, though not all of them. The sample includes about 200,000 clones, approximately 87% of them seen just once. This sample was taken from a study of blood T cell repertoires in COVID-19. V lost 2 bases, J lost 7 bases, and 14 bases stayed unmatched. Germline V gene sequence: CDR1 SGHRS, CDR2 YFSETQ. This CDR3 comprises 16 residues. This TCR came from a woman aged 70-85 years with acute or convalescent COVID-19. What was sequenced was peripheral blood. This rearrangement joins TRBV5-1 to TRBJ1-2, with 7 nucleotides matching TRBD1. DNA for the CDR3: TGCGCCAGCAGCTTTGACAGGGTGATGGCTGATGGTGGCTACACCTTC. It codes for CASSFDRVMADGGYTF.